The sequence of this T cell receptor (beta chain) was determined in a study of identifying expanded T cells in peripheral blood. Overall study findings and caveats: Differentially abundant clones: roughly 1.3 between replicates, 16.4 at approximately 14 days, roughly 18 at four. Clone count variance between roughly 2-week samples rose with total template count.

As to this clone: The antigen is unknown.

The V gene end was trimmed by 0 bases and the J gene end by 5 bases; junction bases not matched to a gene: 7. Germline V gene sequence: CDR1 LNHNV, CDR2 YYDKDF (reference sequence). This CDR3 comprises 17 residues. Healthy donors had no documented immune events, such as infections, while sampled. Sequencing used immunoSEQ multiplex PCR; TCRdb keeps in-frame clones, though not all of them. The sample contains tens of thousands of clones, around four fifths of which appear only once. The V gene is TRBV15, the J gene TRBJ2-5; 12 bases align to TRBD2. Sequenced material: blood. The TCR comes from a person aged 18 to 70 in good health. The CDR3 coding sequence is TGTGCCACCAGCAGAGATGGCCCTAGCGGGGGGGCCGAGACCCAGTACTTC. As protein: CATSRDGPSGGAETQYF. The entire variable domain, with the rest obtained from reference TRBV15 and TRBJ2-5, is as follows: DAMVIQNPRYQVTQFGKPVTLSCSQTLNHNVMYWYQQKSSQAPKLLFHYYDKDFNNEADTPDNFQSRRPNTSFCFLDIRSPGLGDTAMYLCATSRDGPSGGAETQYFGPGTRLLVL.